This is a list of T cell receptor beta chains from one sample in a study of blood T cell repertoires in COVID-19. Clones were sequenced by immunoSEQ multiplex PCR, and TCRdb holds only the in-frame ones, with some missing. The repertoire holds approximately 200,000 clones, roughly four fifths seen once, with approximately 10% in the top ten. Sequenced sample: PBMCs or T cells enriched from blood (not recorded which). Receptors originate from a man aged 35-49 years who had recovered from COVID-19. Each CDR3 is given with its conserved first and last residue. The order of the fields is J gene, clone size, D gene, V gene, CDR3 DNA, CDR3 protein. The D gene is left open where the match is weak. The listing skips clone size in some rows; elsewhere it reads once, few, many or a size class.

>TRBJ2-2|-|-|TRBV7-2
TGTGCCAGCAGACCTCAGGGAACCGGGGAGCTGTTTTTT
CASRPQGTGELFF
>TRBJ1-4|-|TRBD1|TRBV4-3
TGCGCCAGCAGCCAAGGAAGAGGGGGCTTTGAAAAACTGTTTTTT
CASSQGRGGFEKLFF
>TRBJ2-1|-|TRBD1|TRBV19
TGTGCCAGTAGCTCCGGGGACAGGGGGTACAATGAGCAGTTCTTC
CASSSGDRGYNEQFF
>TRBJ1-2|-|-|TRBV25-1
TGTGCCAGCAGTGAGCAACATAATCCCTATGGCTACACCTTC
CASSEQHNPYGYTF
>TRBJ2-3|-|-|TRBV28
TGTGCCAGCACTACCGGACGGGAGCCTCGGGATACGCAGTATTTT
CASTTGREPRDTQYF
>TRBJ2-3|-|TRBD1|TRBV10-1
TGCGCCAGCAGTCGCGGGACAGGGGTTACAGATACGCAGTATTTT
CASSRGTGVTDTQYF
>TRBJ2-5|-|TRBD1|TRBV5-1
TGCGCCAGCAGCCTAGGGACAGGGGCGGAGACCCAGTACTTC
CASSLGTGAETQYF
>TRBJ1-5|-|-|TRBV6-5
TGTGCCAGCAAAGAGAGGAGAAGTCAGCCCCAGCATTTT
CASKERRSQPQHF
>TRBJ1-5|-|-|TRBV4-1
TGCGCCAGCAGCCTCTCCGAGGCCCCGAATCAGCCCCAGCATTTT
CASSLSEAPNQPQHF
>TRBJ2-3|-|-|TRBV6-5
TGTGCCAGCACCATGTACCGGGGGAGGACAGATACGCAGTATTTT
CASTMYRGRTDTQYF
>TRBJ2-1|-|TRBD2|TRBV19
TGTGCCAGTAGTTTGCCGACTAGCGGGAGGACGAATGAGCAGTTCTTC
CASSLPTSGRTNEQFF
>TRBJ2-3|few|-|TRBV7-8
TGTGCCAGCATCCCCCTAGGGACAACAGATACGCAGTATTTT
CASIPLGTTDTQYF
>TRBJ2-5|few|-|TRBV7-9
TGTGCCAGCAGCTTAGCAGGGCAGGGTATGGTACGAGAGACCCAGTACTTC
CASSLAGQGMVRETQYF
>TRBJ2-1|-|TRBD2|TRBV18
TGTGCCAGCTCACCGCTAGCGGGAGACCACAATGAGCAGTTCTTC
CASSPLAGDHNEQFF
>TRBJ1-5|-|-|TRBV5-8
TGTGCCAGCAGCTCTGGGGGGGTTTGGGGGCAGCCCCAGCATTTT
CASSSGGVWGQPQHF
>TRBJ1-1|-|-|TRBV5-4
TGTGCCAGCAGCAAAATAGATGGCGGGAACACTGAAGCTTTCTTT
CASSKIDGGNTEAFF
>TRBJ1-2|-|-|TRBV14
TGTGCCAGCAGCCATGAGGACGGACTACTTCCTAACTATGGCTACACCTTC
CASSHEDGLLPNYGYTF
>TRBJ1-2|-|TRBD1|TRBV6-5
TGTGCCAGCAGTTACGGGACAGGGGCTGGCTACACCTTC
CASSYGTGAGYTF
>TRBJ1-5|-|-|TRBV18
TGTGCCAGCTCACCACAGAGTAGCAATCAGCCCCAGCATTTT
CASSPQSSNQPQHF
>TRBJ1-2|-|-|TRBV19
TGTGCCAGTAGTATACTCGGCCGGCGGGACTATGGCTACACCTTC
CASSILGRRDYGYTF
>TRBJ2-1|few|TRBD2|TRBV20-1
TGCAGTGCTAGTTGGGGCGGGAGACTCTACAATGAGCAGTTCTTC
CSASWGGRLYNEQFF
>TRBJ2-7|few|TRBD1|TRBV7-2
TGTGCCAGCAGCTGGGGATCGACAGGGGACCTTCGGGGGCAGTACTTC
CASSWGSTGDLRGQYF
>TRBJ2-3|-|TRBD2|TRBV20-1
TGCAGTGCTAGTCTGCCTAGCGGGATTCCCGGCCGTTTGAATACGCAGTATTTT
CSASLPSGIPGRLNTQYF
>TRBJ1-3|-|-|TRBV27
TGTGCCAGCCGGCAGGCGGGGGGCCTTGGAAACACCATATATTTT
CASRQAGGLGNTIYF
>TRBJ1-1|-|TRBD1|TRBV28
TGTGCCAGCAGTTTTAACAGGGGGCATGAAGCTTTCTTT
CASSFNRGHEAFF
>TRBJ1-1|-|-|TRBV5-1
TGCGCCAGCAGCTTGGAACCGGGTAACACTGAAGCTTTCTTT
CASSLEPGNTEAFF
>TRBJ1-4|few|-|TRBV18
TGTGCCAGCTCACCGATTCAGGGCGCTCTTAATGAAAAACTGTTTTTT
CASSPIQGALNEKLFF
>TRBJ2-3|-|TRBD2|TRBV5-4
TGTGCCAGCATTAAGTCCGGGACTAGCGGGTTAGATACGCAGTATTTT
CASIKSGTSGLDTQYF
>TRBJ2-6|once|-|TRBV7-2
TGTGCCAGCAGCTTAGACGGGAGCTCTGGGGCCAACGTCCTGACTTTC
CASSLDGSSGANVLTF
>TRBJ2-3|few|-|TRBV11-2
TGTGCCAGCAGCCACACAGATACGCAGTATTTT
CASSHTDTQYF